Below, one T cell receptor beta chain is given with its context. A Seattle source enrolled patients during active infection and followed them longitudinally. Clones were read by immunoSEQ multiplex PCR, and TCRdb kept only the in-frame ones, dropping some. Of approximately 210,000 clones in the sample, roughly 84% were seen once. The data were taken from a study of blood T cell repertoires in COVID-19. Looking at the study overall: The United States, Italy and Spain were the sources of the acute and convalescent COVID-19 samples.

Germline loops: CDR1 MNHEY, CDR2 SMNVEV (reference sequence). The CDR3 covers 16 residues. V lost 0 bases to trimming and J lost 6 bases, with 17 bases between them. Sequencing used peripheral blood. This TCR was sampled from a woman of 80 years or more with COVID-19, enrolled during active disease. The gene calls are TRBV27 and TRBJ1-2, with D possibly being TRBD1 (6 bases). DNA for the CDR3: TGTGCCAGCAGTTTATCGCTACCCGGCAGGGGACATGGCTACACCTTC. Translating gives CASSLSLPGRGHGYTF.